Given below is one TCR beta chain in context. The assay was immunoSEQ multiplex PCR, and TCRdb's table has in-frame clones only and misses some. The table records tens of thousands of clones, 78% of them present only once. The data are from a study of blood T cell repertoires in COVID-19. Study context: Acute-phase and convalescent COVID-19 samples originated in the United States, Italy and Spain.

V was clipped by 7 bases and J by 3 bases, with 16 bases between them. The CDR3 totals 15 residues. Germline assignment: CDR1 MDHEN and CDR2 SYDVKM. This TCR was recovered from a human donor in a cohort sampled during active COVID-19. Material: peripheral blood. The V call is TRBV28, the J call TRBJ2-1, with TRBD1 as a possible D gene (6 bases). CDR3 loop: CASTLGARGYNEQFF. The DNA for the CDR3 is TGTGCCAGCACCCTGGGTGCCAGGGGCTACAATGAGCAGTTCTTC. The full variable domain, rest sourced from reference TRBV28 and TRBJ2-1, is DVKVTQSSRYLVKRTGEKVFLECVQDMDHENMFWYRQDPGLGLRLIYFSYDVKMKEKGDIPEGYSVSREKKERFSLILESASTNQTSMYLCASTLGARGYNEQFFGPGTRLTVL.